This T cell receptor (beta chain) came from a study of T-cell memory formation after mild COVID-19. This clonotype occurred many times. Antigen unknown. V dropped 1 base and J dropped 6 bases, with 9 bases sitting between them. The CDR3 runs 14 residues. CDR1 and CDR2 from the germline V gene are SGHTA and FQGNSA. Findings and limits, study-wide: CD4/CD8 balance characterized clones contracting day 15 to 85, and CD4+ skew characterized later expanders.

TCRdb re-derived calls from the 5' RACE reads in MiXCR, one entry per CDR3 protein. The sample includes approximately 260,000 distinct CDR3 sequences, 15% to 20% of them seen just once. The sequencing input was PBMCs or a T cell subset sorted from them (not recorded which). The sequence came from a man younger than 35 who had mild COVID-19 (a few samples of this study predate the infection). Cell type and time point are not known. This chain uses TRBV7-2 with TRBJ2-2; D call uncertain. The CDR3 region is CASSLDMVAGELFF. The CDR3 DNA sequence: TGTGCCAGCAGCTTAGATATGGTAGCCGGGGAGCTGTTTTTT.